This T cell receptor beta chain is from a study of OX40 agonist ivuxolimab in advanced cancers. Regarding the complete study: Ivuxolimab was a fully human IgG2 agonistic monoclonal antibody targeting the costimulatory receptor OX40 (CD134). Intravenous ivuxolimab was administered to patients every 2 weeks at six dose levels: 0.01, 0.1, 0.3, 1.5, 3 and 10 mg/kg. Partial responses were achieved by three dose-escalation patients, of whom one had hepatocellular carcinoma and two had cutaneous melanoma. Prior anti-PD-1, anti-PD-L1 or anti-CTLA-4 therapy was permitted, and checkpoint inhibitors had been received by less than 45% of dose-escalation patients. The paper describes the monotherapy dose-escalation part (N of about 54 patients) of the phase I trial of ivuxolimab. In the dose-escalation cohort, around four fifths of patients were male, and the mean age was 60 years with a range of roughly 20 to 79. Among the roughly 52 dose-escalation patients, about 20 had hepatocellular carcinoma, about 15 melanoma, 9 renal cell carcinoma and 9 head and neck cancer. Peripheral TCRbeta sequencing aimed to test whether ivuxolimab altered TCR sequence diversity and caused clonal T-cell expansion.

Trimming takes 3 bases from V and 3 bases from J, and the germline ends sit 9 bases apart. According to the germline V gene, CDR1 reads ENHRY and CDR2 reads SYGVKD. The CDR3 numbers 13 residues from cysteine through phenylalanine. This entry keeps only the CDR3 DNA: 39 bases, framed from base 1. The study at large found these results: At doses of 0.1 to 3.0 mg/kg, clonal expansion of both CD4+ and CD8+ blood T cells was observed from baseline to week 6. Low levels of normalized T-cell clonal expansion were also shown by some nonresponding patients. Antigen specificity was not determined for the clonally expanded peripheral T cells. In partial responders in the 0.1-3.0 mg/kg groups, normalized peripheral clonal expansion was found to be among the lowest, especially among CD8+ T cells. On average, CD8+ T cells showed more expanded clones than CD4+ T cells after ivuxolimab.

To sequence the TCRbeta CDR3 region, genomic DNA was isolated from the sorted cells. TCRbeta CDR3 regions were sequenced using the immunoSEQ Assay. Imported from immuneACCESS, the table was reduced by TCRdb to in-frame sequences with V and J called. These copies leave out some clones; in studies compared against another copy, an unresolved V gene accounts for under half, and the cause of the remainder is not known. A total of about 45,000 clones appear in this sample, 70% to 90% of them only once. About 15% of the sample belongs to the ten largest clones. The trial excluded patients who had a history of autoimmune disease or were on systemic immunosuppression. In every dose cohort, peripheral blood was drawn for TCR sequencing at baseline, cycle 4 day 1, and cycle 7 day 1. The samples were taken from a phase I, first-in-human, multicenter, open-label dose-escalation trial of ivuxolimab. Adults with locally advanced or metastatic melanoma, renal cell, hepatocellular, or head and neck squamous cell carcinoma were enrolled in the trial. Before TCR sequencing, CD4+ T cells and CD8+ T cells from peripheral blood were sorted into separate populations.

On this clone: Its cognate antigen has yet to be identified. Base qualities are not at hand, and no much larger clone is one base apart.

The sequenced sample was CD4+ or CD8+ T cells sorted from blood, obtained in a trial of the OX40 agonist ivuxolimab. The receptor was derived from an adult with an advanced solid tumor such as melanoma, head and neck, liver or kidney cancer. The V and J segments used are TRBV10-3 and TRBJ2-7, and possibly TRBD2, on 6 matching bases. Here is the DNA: TGTGCCATCAGTGATAGCGGAGACTACGAGCAGTACTTC. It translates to CAISDSGDYEQYF.